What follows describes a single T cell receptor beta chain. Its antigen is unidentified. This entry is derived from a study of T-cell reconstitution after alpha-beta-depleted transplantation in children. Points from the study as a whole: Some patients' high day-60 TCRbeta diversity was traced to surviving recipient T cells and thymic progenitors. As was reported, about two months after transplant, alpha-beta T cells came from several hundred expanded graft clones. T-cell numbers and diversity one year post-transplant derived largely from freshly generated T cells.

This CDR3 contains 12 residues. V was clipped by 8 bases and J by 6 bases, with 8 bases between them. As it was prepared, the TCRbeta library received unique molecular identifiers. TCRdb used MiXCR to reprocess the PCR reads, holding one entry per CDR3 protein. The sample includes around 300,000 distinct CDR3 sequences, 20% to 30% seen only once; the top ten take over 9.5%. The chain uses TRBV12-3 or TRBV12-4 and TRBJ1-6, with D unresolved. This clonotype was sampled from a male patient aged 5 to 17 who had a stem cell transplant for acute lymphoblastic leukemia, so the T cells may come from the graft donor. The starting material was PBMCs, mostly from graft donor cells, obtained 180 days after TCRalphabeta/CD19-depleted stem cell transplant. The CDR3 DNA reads TGTGCCAGCTCGGGCCTTAATTCACCCCTCCACTTT. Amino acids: CASSGLNSPLHF.